The text below deals with one T cell receptor beta chain. The antigen is undetermined. Trimming shortened V by 5 bases and J by 0 bases, and 11 bases separated the two germline ends. Germline V gene lookup returns CDR1 MNHEY and CDR2 SMNVEV (reference sequence). The CDR3 is 15 residues long. Carried by the TCR beta cDNA libraries were unique molecular identifiers. TCRdb reprocessed the PCR reads via MiXCR and lists one record per CDR3 protein. The repertoire consists of 750,000 to 900,000 distinct CDR3 sequences, with around 46% occurring once and the leading ten covering approximately 5%. This specimen comes from a study of post-analysis software for immune sequencing data. Whole-study context: The disease courses covered relapsing-remitting, secondary progressive and progressive-relapsing multiple sclerosis. Whole-study findings and limits: With F measure, samples from one preparation batch clustered together strongly. Patients used four to six TRBV segments, including TRBV5-6, TRBV5-1 and TRBV20-1, more often than controls. Multiple sclerosis patients had significantly lower normalized Chao1 diversity than controls.

The V call is TRBV27, the J call TRBJ2-4; D gene unclear. The receptor was derived from a girl aged 10 to 17 with multiple sclerosis. Input material: blood. CDR3 sequence: CASSPRQLAKNIQYF. As DNA, the CDR3 is TGTGCCAGCAGTCCCCGGCAGCTAGCCAAAAACATTCAGTACTTC.